The next 18 T cell receptor beta chains were all read from a single sample in a study of blood T cells in healthy people across ages. The authors ran a second PCR of about 7 to 12 cycles using a sample-barcoded 5' primer and a J-beta primer mix. TCRdb itself ran the 5' RACE reads through MiXCR, one entry per CDR3 protein. The sample holds fewer than 900,000 distinct CDR3 sequences, around 46% seen once. The sequenced sample was blood. The receptor source for this set is a woman aged 55 to 70 in good health.

The chain joins TRBV9 to TRBJ2-3, with TRBD2 identical over 15 bases. The CDR3 spans 17 residues. The V gene's germline CDR1 is SGDLS and CDR2 YYNGEE. V gave up 6 bases and J gave up 4 bases; unmatched junction bases: 9. The CDR3 bases are TGTGCCAGCACCCTGGGGACTAGCGGGGGGCAGTCAGATACGCAGTATTTT. It codes for CASTLGTSGGQSDTQYF.

This clonotype showed up just a few times. V is TRBV2 and J is TRBJ2-3; 9 bases fit TRBD1. Germline loops: CDR1 SNHLY, CDR2 FYNNEI. This CDR3 spans 15 amino acids. V dropped 6 bases and J dropped 1; count of bases not matched to a gene: 5. This CDR3 is CASRDRGRGTDTQYF. The CDR3 DNA is TGTGCCAGCAGGGACAGGGGCAGGGGCACAGATACGCAGTATTTT. Looking up the rest from reference TRBV2 and TRBJ2-3 gives the full variable domain: EPEVTQTPSHQVTQMGQEVILRCVPISNHLYFYWYRQILGQKVEFLVSFYNNEISEKSEIFDDQFSVERPDGSNFTLKIRSTKLEDSAMYFCASRDRGRGTDTQYFGPGTRLTVL.

To note about this clonotype: Just one base apart from a much larger clone, this may be a read error. The chain has TRBV6-2 or TRBV6-3 and TRBJ2-4; D is perhaps TRBD2 (5 bases). The J call could be wrong; TRBJ2-7 is a better fit for the DNA end. Looked up from germline, CDR1 is MNHEY and CDR2 is SVGEGT. The CDR3 extends over 14 amino acids. Written as DNA, the CDR3 is TGTGCCAGCGGAGAGGGCAGGAGTTTGTACGAGCAGTACTTC. Protein product: CASGEGRSLYEQYF.

This clonotype has only a few counts. A read error is possible here, since a much larger clone lies one base away. The V gene is TRBV12-3 or TRBV12-4, the J gene TRBJ1-2; maybe TRBD1 (6 bases). There are 14 residues in the CDR3. V lost 5 bases and J 9 bases, leaving 19 bases between the germline ends. The CDR3 region has the DNA TGTGCCAGCAGTGTAGAGGGGGAAAGGGGAAGCTACACCTTC. Amino acid sequence: CASSVEGERGSYTF.

The chain links TRBV3-1 to TRBJ2-2, with 11 bases identical to TRBD2. The CDR3 sequence is 18 residues long. J was trimmed by 2 bases and V by 4 bases; bases with no gene match: 9. The V gene's germline CDR1 is LGHDT and CDR2 YNNKEL (reference sequence). The DNA for the CDR3 is TGTGCCAGCAGCCGACCCAGACTAGCGGGGATTAACACCGGGGAGCTGTTTTTT. Protein product: CASSRPRLAGINTGELFF.

There are many counts of this clonotype. J is TRBJ2-1 and V is TRBV29-1; 9 bases are a match to TRBD2. In germline, CDR1 is SQVTM, CDR2 ANQGSEA. The ends lost 2 bases at V and 6 bases at J; junction bases unmatched: 20. The CDR3 extends over 19 amino acids. The CDR3 DNA is TGCAGCGTTGAATTATCCCCATTCGCGGGGGGGCTTGTTGGCAATGAGCAGTTCTTC. Protein sequence: CSVELSPFAGGLVGNEQFF.

This chain links TRBV7-8 with TRBJ2-7; a possible D gene is TRBD2 (5 bases). Trimming left V 0 bases short and J 4 bases short, with 7 bases between. The CDR3 runs 13 residues. The germline V gene has CDR1 SGHVS and CDR2 FQNEAQ. The DNA of the CDR3 is TGTGCCAGCAGCTTAGCGGACTTATACGAGCAGTACTTC. Residues: CASSLADLYEQYF.

The chain employs TRBV4-2 and TRBJ2-1; TRBD1 matches at 8 bases. With 2 bases clipped from V and 6 bases from J, the junction kept 3 bases outside the gene matches. Germline values: CDR1 LGHNA, CDR2 YNFKEQ. CDR3 length equals 14 residues. The CDR3 DNA is TGTGCCAGCAGCCAACAGGGGGCTATCAATGAGCAGTTCTTC. This translates into CASSQQGAINEQFF.

Notes on this clonotype: Germline and junction disagree at one end, which may indicate a read error. The chain recombines TRBV3-1 with TRBJ1-5; TRBD1 aligns across 8 bases. The CDR3 runs 15 residues. Germline CDR1 and CDR2: LGHDT and YNNKEL (reference sequence). This CDR3 is CASSPRTGPRGPRHF. The CDR3 coding sequence is TGTGCCAGCAGCCCGAGGACAGGCCCCAGGGGGCCCCGGCATTTT.

This sequence joins TRBV9 and TRBJ1-5, with D possibly TRBD1 on 5 matching bases. This CDR3 comprises 14 residues. V was clipped by 0 bases and J by 6 bases, with 10 bases between them. Per germline, CDR1 SGDLS and CDR2 YYNGEE. The DNA for the CDR3 is TGTGCCAGCAGCGTAGCGCTTGGGGGTCAGCCCCAGCATTTT. It codes for CASSVALGGQPQHF.

This rearrangement joins TRBV7-2 to TRBJ2-7; 9 bases fit TRBD1. Germline CDR1 SGHTA, CDR2 FQGNSA. The CDR3 is 15 residues long. V was pared by 3 bases and J by 3 bases, with 6 bases of the junction left unmatched. This CDR3 reads CASSFSGQGNYEQYF. Here the CDR3 DNA reads TGTGCCAGCAGCTTCTCGGGACAGGGAAACTACGAGCAGTACTTC.

This rearrangement joins TRBV4-1 to TRBJ1-2, with D unclear. Trimming left V 0 bases short and J 8 bases short, with 16 bases between. Germline V lookup: CDR1 MGHRA, CDR2 YSYEKL. CDR3 length: 15 amino acids. The CDR3 loop is CASSQEGWTGSGYTF. CDR3 in DNA: TGCGCCAGCAGCCAAGAGGGCTGGACGGGGAGCGGCTACACCTTC.

There are many counts of this clonotype. The rearrangement uses TRBV3-1 and TRBJ2-5; D is perhaps TRBD2 (5 bases). Trimming removed 1 base at V and 11 bases at J, with 17 bases between. Germline CDR1 is LGHDT and CDR2 is YNNKEL (reference sequence). This CDR3 is built from 14 residues. The CDR3 reads CASSQANRLPEQYF. In DNA, the CDR3 is TGTGCCAGCAGCCAAGCGAATAGACTACCAGAGCAGTACTTC.

The genes are TRBV10-3 and TRBJ2-7; D gene unclear. Trimming removed 0 bases from V and 0 bases from J, with 6 bases in between. The CDR3 consists of 14 residues. Germline V lookup: CDR1 ENHRY, CDR2 SYGVKD. This CDR3 is CAISESARSYEQYF. CDR3 DNA: TGTGCCATCAGTGAGTCGGCCCGCTCCTACGAGCAGTACTTC.

This clonotype has just a few counts. The chain carries TRBV9 and TRBJ1-2; TRBD1 agrees at 10 bases. CDR3 length equals 15 residues. Trimming removed 0 bases from V and 4 bases from J; junction bases left unmatched: 3. Germline CDR1 and CDR2: SGDLS and YYNGEE. The CDR3 DNA is TGTGCCAGCAGCGTAGAGGGGACAGGGGTCTATGGCTACACCTTC. The encoded protein is CASSVEGTGVYGYTF.

The rearrangement uses TRBV7-9 and TRBJ2-5, with TRBD2 matching 8 bases. Per germline, CDR1 SEHNR and CDR2 FQNEAQ (reference sequence). V lost 1 base to trimming and J lost 0 bases; unmatched junction nucleotides: 4. This CDR3 contains 16 residues. The CDR3 loop reads CASSLVSGTYQETQYF. CDR3 nucleotide sequence: TGTGCCAGCAGCTTAGTTAGCGGGACGTACCAAGAGACCCAGTACTTC.

The rearrangement uses TRBV5-1 and TRBJ2-3; a possible D gene is TRBD2 (6 bases). Germline V gene sequence: CDR1 SGHRS, CDR2 YFSETQ. The CDR3 runs 17 residues. The germline V and J ends were trimmed by 4 bases and 1 base, with 19 bases remaining between them. In nucleotides, the CDR3 is TGCGCCAGCAGCCCTGACGGGCTAGCGCCCGGCACAGATACGCAGTATTTT. It specifies CASSPDGLAPGTDTQYF.

This clonotype has just one count. The chain employs TRBV10-3 and TRBJ2-3; TRBD2 matches 10 bases. With V trimmed by 5 bases and J by 0 bases, 5 bases remained unmatched. Looked up from germline, CDR1 is ENHRY and CDR2 is SYGVKD. The CDR3 totals 16 residues. CDR3 amino acids: CAISLAGEGSTDTQYF. CDR3 sequence (DNA): TGTGCCATCAGTCTAGCGGGGGAGGGGAGCACAGATACGCAGTATTTT.